Each of the 18 T cell receptor beta chains below was sequenced from the same sample in a study of T cell responses to AZD1222 COVID-19 vaccine. Sequenced by immunoSEQ multiplex PCR; TCRdb stores in-frame clones only, minus some. The sample carries 150,000 to 160,000 clones, less than 95% recorded once. The sequencing here drew on peripheral blood, taken on day 0 of AZD1222 vaccination. The receptors stem from an adult in good health.

A single count supports this clone. V is TRBV5-6 and J is TRBJ1-2, with 8 positions matching TRBD1. J was trimmed by 4 bases and V by 1 base; bases with no gene match: 3. CDR3 size: 14 residues. Per the germline V gene, CDR1 is SGHDT and CDR2 is YYEEEE. This CDR3 reads CASSLPDRVYGYTF. CDR3 nucleotides: TGTGCCAGCAGCTTGCCGGACAGGGTCTATGGCTACACCTTC.

This chain links TRBV28 with TRBJ1-3, with 7 bases aligning to TRBD1. The CDR3 has 16 amino acids. The V segment lost 5 bases and the J segment 2 bases; nucleotides outside the gene matches: 9. Germline V gene data show CDR1 as MDHEN and CDR2 as SYDVKM. The CDR3, as DNA: TGTGCCAGCAGTCCTGGGGATACAGGGGCTGGAAACACCATATATTTT. Its protein product is CASSPGDTGAGNTIYF.

The chain employs TRBV18 and TRBJ2-5; 9 nucleotides align to TRBD1. CDR3 length: 18 amino acids. The trim removed 6 bases at V and 5 bases at J, leaving 19 bases unmatched. The germline V gene has CDR1 KGHSH and CDR2 LQKENI. DNA for the CDR3: TGTGCCAGCTCTGACGCCGGGACAGGGTTTTTCGGTCGGGAGACCCAGTACTTC. It codes for CASSDAGTGFFGRETQYF.

The chain employs TRBV2 and TRBJ2-4; D gene unclear. V dropped 1 base and J dropped 0 bases, with 7 bases sitting between them. The CDR3 sequence is 15 residues long. Germline assignment: CDR1 SNHLY and CDR2 FYNNEI. For the CDR3, the DNA is TGTGCCAGCAGTGAAGAGTCACTAGCCAAAAACATTCAGTACTTC. This sequence encodes CASSEESLAKNIQYF.

CDR3 nucleotides: TGCGCCAGCAACCCGGGACAGGGGCAGAATGAGCAGTTCTTC. This gives the protein CASNPGQGQNEQFF. The V gene is TRBV10-2, the J gene TRBJ2-1, with TRBD1 matching over 10 bases. The CDR3 sequence is 14 residues long. J lost 7 bases, V lost 7 bases, and 7 bases had no gene match. The germline gives CDR1 WSHSY, CDR2 SAAADI.

V gene TRBV7-9 combines with J gene TRBJ2-2, with TRBD2 matching over 12 bases. The CDR3 totals 15 residues. V lost 7 bases and J lost 6; bases outside the gene matches: 6. The germline gives CDR1 SEHNR, CDR2 FQNEAQ (reference sequence). This CDR3 is CASNLLAGGSGELFF. The DNA of the CDR3 is TGTGCCAGCAACCTCCTAGCGGGAGGGTCCGGGGAGCTGTTTTTT.

The chain has TRBV6-2 or TRBV6-3 and TRBJ2-3; TRBD2 agrees at 13 bases. Trimming at V came to 1 base and at J to 5 bases, leaving 12 bases not matched to a gene. The germline gives CDR1 MNHEY, CDR2 SVGEGT. CDR3 length: 19 residues. The chain's CDR3 is CASSYWHSTSGRIGDTQYF. As DNA, the CDR3 is TGTGCCAGCAGTTACTGGCACTCGACTAGCGGGAGGATTGGAGATACGCAGTATTTT.

CDR3 DNA sequence: TGCGCCAGCAGCCAACTAGCGGGAGGGAAATACGAGCAGTACTTC. It specifies CASSQLAGGKYEQYF. The chain uses TRBV5-1 and TRBJ2-7; 13 bases agree with TRBD2. The germline V gene encodes CDR1 SGHRS and CDR2 YFSETQ. There are 15 residues in the CDR3. Germline trimming cut 4 bases from V and 4 bases from J; bases unmatched to any gene: 5.

This rearrangement joins TRBV28 to TRBJ1-3, with D uncertain. The length of the CDR3 is 13 residues. V was trimmed by 8 bases and J by 0 bases, leaving 8 bases between them. Germline values: CDR1 MDHEN, CDR2 SYDVKM. CDR3 sequence reads: CASLSLSGNTIYF. In DNA, the CDR3 is TGTGCCAGCCTGTCACTCTCTGGAAACACCATATATTTT.

The count of this clone is one. The chain employs TRBV20-1 and TRBJ2-7, with 10 bases aligning to TRBD2. There are 11 residues in the CDR3. V lost 5 bases to trimming and J lost 12 bases; unmatched junction nucleotides: 7. CDR1 and CDR2 from the germline V gene are DFQATT and SNEGSKA (reference sequence). CDR3 coding DNA: TGCAGTGCTTCCCTCGGACTAGCGGTGTACTTC. Translated: CSASLGLAVYF.

The CDR3 loop is CASSSGGLQVDEQFF. The DNA for the CDR3 is TGTGCCAGCAGTTCCGGGGGGCTACAGGTTGATGAGCAGTTCTTC. The V call is TRBV6-2 or TRBV6-3, the J call TRBJ2-1, with D maybe TRBD2 (7 bases). Deletions cut 4 bases from V and 8 bases from J, with 18 bases between. Germline CDR1 reads MNHEY; CDR2 reads SVGEGT. The CDR3 contains 15 residues.

This chain connects TRBV5-1 to TRBJ1-4; D remains unclear. This CDR3 comprises 14 residues. Germline V CDR1 and CDR2: SGHRS, YFSETQ. V was shortened by 1 base and J by 11 bases, with 15 bases between the two germline ends. CDR3 nucleotide sequence: TGCGCCAGCAGCTTGATGGGTGGCCCTGAGAAACTGTTTTTT. It codes for CASSLMGGPEKLFF.

The chain carries TRBV7-6 and TRBJ2-3; 8 nucleotides align to TRBD1. Germline V gene sequence: CDR1 SGHVS, CDR2 FNYEAQ. V lost 1 base, J lost 4 bases, and 10 bases stayed unmatched. The length of the CDR3 is 17 residues. CDR3 nucleotides: TGTGCCAGCAGCTTAGTAGTTTGGGACAGGTTCGCAGATACGCAGTATTTT. Translating gives CASSLVVWDRFADTQYF. Drawing the rest from reference TRBV7-6 and TRBJ2-3, the complete variable domain is GAGVSQSPRYKVTKRGQDVALRCDPISGHVSLYWYRQALGQGPEFLTYFNYEAQQDKSGLPNDRFSAERPEGSISTLTIQRTEQRDSAMYRCASSLVVWDRFADTQYFGPGTRLTVL.

The chain recombines TRBV4-1 with TRBJ1-6; D remains unclear. CDR1 is MGHRA, CDR2 YSYEKL, per germline. V gave up 4 bases and J gave up 7 bases, with 23 bases separating them. The CDR3 extends over 18 amino acids. Written as DNA, the CDR3 is TGCGCCAGCAGCCCAAACGGGGTAACTCAGATAAAAAATTCACCCCTCCACTTT. Its translation is CASSPNGVTQIKNSPLHF.

The chain uses TRBV5-1 and TRBJ2-3, with D possibly being TRBD1 or TRBD2 (5 bases each). CDR1 and CDR2 (germline): SGHRS, YFSETQ. V lost 4 bases and J 1 base, leaving 10 bases between the germline ends. The CDR3 sequence is 14 residues long. The DNA for the CDR3 is TGCGCCAGCAGCAGAGGGACGGGCACAGATACGCAGTATTTT. Translation gives CASSRGTGTDTQYF.

The chain links TRBV4-1 to TRBJ1-2, with D tentatively TRBD1 (5 bases). The CDR3 loop spans 14 amino acids. The V gene's germline CDR1 is MGHRA and CDR2 YSYEKL. V shed 1 base and J shed 6 bases, with 12 bases lying between them. The CDR3 nucleotides read TGCGCCAGCAGCCAAGTGAATGGGGGAGATGGCTACACCTTC. Translating it yields CASSQVNGGDGYTF.

The rearrangement links TRBV7-2 to TRBJ2-5; 7 nucleotides agree with TRBD1. The germline CDR1 and CDR2 sequences are SGHTA and FQGNSA. J gave up 5 bases and V 6 bases, and 12 bases lay outside the gene matches. This CDR3 region has 15 residues. CDR3 residues: CASRPQGMVSETQYF. The CDR3 DNA reads as TGTGCCAGCAGACCACAGGGGATGGTTTCGGAGACCCAGTACTTC.

V gene TRBV28 combines with J gene TRBJ1-2; the match to TRBD1 covers 8 bases. The junction had 10 bases not matched to a gene; V was cut back by 5 bases and J by 8 bases. Germline loops: CDR1 MDHEN, CDR2 SYDVKM. This CDR3 contains 14 residues. CDR3 residues: CASSTSQGVRGYTF. As DNA, the CDR3 is TGTGCCAGCAGTACATCACAGGGGGTTCGGGGCTACACCTTC.